These 2 T cell receptor beta chains were all obtained from the same sample, sequenced in a study of lymphopenia after photon versus proton radiotherapy. TCRdb keeps only in-frame clones here, not all; method: immunoSEQ multiplex PCR. The sample has about 61,000 clones, around 88% seen once. Sequenced material: peripheral blood, taken from a patient treated with photon-based radiotherapy. These receptors all stem from a man in his forties with gastric cancer.

V gene TRBV2 combines with J gene TRBJ1-2; TRBD1 agrees at 9 bases. V lost 6 bases to trimming and J lost 4 bases; unmatched junction nucleotides: 6. This CDR3 comprises 14 residues. The germline V gene has CDR1 SNHLY and CDR2 FYNNEI. CDR3 sequence (DNA): TGTGCCAGCAGAGCCCGGGGACAGGGCTATGGCTACACCTTC. Its translation is CASRARGQGYGYTF. Filled out from reference TRBV2 and TRBJ1-2, the complete variable domain reads EPEVTQTPSHQVTQMGQEVILRCVPISNHLYFYWYRQILGQKVEFLVSFYNNEISEKSEIFDDQFSVERPDGSNFTLKIRSTKLEDSAMYFCASRARGQGYGYTFGSGTRLTVV.

This clone was recorded once. This sequence joins TRBV5-1 and TRBJ1-2; 9 positions match TRBD1. V was clipped by 5 bases and J by 6 bases; unmatched bases: 2. Germline-derived CDR1 and CDR2 are SGHRS and YFSETQ. The CDR3 loop spans 12 amino acids. The CDR3 DNA reads TGCGCCAGCAGACAGGGGGCTGATGGCTACACCTTC. The encoded protein is CASRQGADGYTF.